This T cell receptor (beta chain) was identified in a study of blood T cell repertoires in COVID-19 (dated by TCRdb to about 2020). Regarding the complete study: Samples from collaborators originated in the United States, Italy and Spain and spanned both the acute and convalescent phases of COVID-19. Where HLA class I and class II types were available, the types were taken from metadata supplied by the sample provider, not from assay-based typing. Deeply sampled blood TCRbeta repertoires from subjects exposed to, actively infected with, or recovered from COVID-19 were included in the dataset. The prospective study material was composed of cDNA or gDNA derived from T cells, B-cell-depleted T cells, or PBMCs. Sample metadata almost always included a de-identified subject ID, COVID-19 status, age in years and sex. A freely available public database, intended as a resource for researchers studying the immune response to SARS-CoV-2, is where the repertoires were released. Samples came from the ongoing ImmuneRACE study (first 160 participants) plus 1,254 subjects from 6 global collaborators. Broader findings and caveats from the paper: Clinical and demographic metadata were provided uncurated, with the amount varying by source and participant.

TCRbeta CDR3 regions were amplified from genomic DNA using the immunoSEQ Assay, a bias-controlled multiplex PCR. As for the original processing: The number of nucleated cells in each sample was estimated by amplification of reference gene primers within the assay. Sequence reads were collapsed and filtered to measure the absolute abundance of every unique TCRbeta CDR3 rearrangement. For each sample, productive Simpson clonality was calculated as the square root of Simpson's diversity index across productive rearrangements. TCRdb provides this immuneACCESS table in a form limited to in-frame rearrangements. Some clones are lacking; in checked studies, under half of them reflect an unresolved V gene, and why the rest are absent is not known. The V and J calls and clone size are taken from that table; D and trimming were inferred from the DNA. The sample has about 330,000 clones on record, about 82% of them singletons. The top ten clones comprise under 2% of the sample.

Collaborating institutions collected whole blood in K2EDTA tubes following their own protocols. For TCRbeta analysis, collaborators shipped samples in one of three forms: frozen whole blood, isolated PBMCs, or DNA extracted from either of those sample types. Notes on this clone: Its antigen has not been determined. There are no base qualities to consult, and no much larger clone falls within one base.

CDR1 SEHNR and CDR2 FQNEAQ were looked up in the germline V gene (reference sequence). From the cysteine through the phenylalanine, the CDR3 covers 14 amino acids. Solely the CDR3 DNA is kept, with 42 bases framed from the first base. The V end loses 5 bases and the J end loses 0 bases, and a stretch of 10 bases separates them. This receptor was taken from a woman between 50 and 59 years old with acute or convalescent COVID-19. The sequence links TRBV7-9 to TRBJ1-1; the D gene identity is not certain. Material: peripheral blood. The nucleotide sequence reads TGTGCCAGCAGCCCCGGACTGATGAACACTGAAGCTTTCTTT. Translated, this gives CASSPGLMNTEAFF. The entire variable domain, with the stretches around the CDR3 drawn from the reference TRBV7-9 and TRBJ1-1 proteins, is DTGVSQNPRHKITKRGQNVTFRCDPISEHNRLYWYRQTLGQGPEFLTYFQNEAQLEKSRLLSDRFSAERPKGSFSTLEIQRTEQGDSAMYLCASSPGLMNTEAFFGQGTRLTVV.